These 15 T cell receptor beta chains came from one sample sequenced in a study of T-cell reconstitution after alpha-beta-depleted transplantation in children. Preparation of the TCRbeta library involved a method that used unique molecular identifiers. TCRdb fed the PCR reads into MiXCR, producing one record per CDR3 protein. This sample yields over 150,000 distinct CDR3 sequences, of which 14% to 15% are seen a single time; 13% belongs to the top ten. The sequencing used PBMCs from the stem cell graft donor, collected from the stem cell graft. The receptors derive from a human donor who donated a stem cell graft to a child with acute lymphoblastic leukemia.

This sequence joins TRBV29-1 and TRBJ2-7; weak D call: TRBD1 (6 bases). V shed 2 bases and J shed 2 bases, with 13 bases lying between them. Per the germline V gene, CDR1 is SQVTM and CDR2 is ANQGSEA. The CDR3 has 14 residues. CDR3 region: CSVESDRDPYEQYF. CDR3 DNA: TGCAGCGTTGAATCGGACAGAGACCCCTACGAGCAGTACTTC.

This clonotype came up many times. V gene TRBV27 combines with J gene TRBJ1-2; TRBD1 agrees at 10 bases. The germline gives CDR1 MNHEY, CDR2 SMNVEV (reference sequence). The CDR3 spans 18 residues. Trimming cost V 4 bases and J 4 bases; bases outside gene matches: 15. CDR3 loop: CASSSSPLRQGAIYGYTF. CDR3 nucleotides: TGTGCCAGCAGTTCCAGTCCCCTTCGACAGGGGGCCATCTATGGCTACACCTTC.

This clonotype appeared many times. The J gene is TRBJ2-3, the V gene TRBV4-2; D is unresolved. The germline V gene encodes CDR1 LGHNA and CDR2 YNFKEQ. The CDR3 covers 19 residues. Trimming removed 7 bases at V and 0 bases at J, with 26 bases between. The CDR3 coding sequence is TGTGCCAGCACCCTCCCGAGGCGAGACTTGTACCCTAGCACAGATACGCAGTATTTT. Protein: CASTLPRRDLYPSTDTQYF.

This chain connects TRBV3-1 to TRBJ1-5, with D unclear. The CDR3 is 13 residues long. Germline loops: CDR1 LGHDT, CDR2 YNNKEL (reference sequence). The V gene lost 10 bases and the J gene lost 7 bases, with 17 bases spanning the gap. As DNA, the CDR3 is TGTGCCACCTGCCAATATGCCGGACAGCCCCAGCATTTT. Protein: CATCQYAGQPQHF.

This clonotype was recorded at least ten times. The chain combines TRBV20-1 with TRBJ2-3, with 10 nucleotides matching TRBD2. In germline, CDR1 is DFQATT, CDR2 SNEGSKA (reference sequence). This CDR3 contains 13 residues. V was pared by 5 bases and J by 3 bases, with 2 bases of the junction left unmatched. The CDR3 DNA follows: TGCAGTGCTCCGGGACTAGCGACAGATACGCAGTATTTT. Protein sequence: CSAPGLATDTQYF.

Only one count was recorded for this clonotype. Mismatch with germline at one junction end may stem from a read error. J is TRBJ2-3 and V is TRBV20-1; TRBD2 matches 8 bases. The CDR3 has 19 residues. Looked up from germline, CDR1 is DFQATT and CDR2 is SNEGSKA (reference sequence). The CDR3 nucleotides read TGCAGTGCTAGAGTCCTTCTCAGGACTAGCCCCCGGAGCATAGATACGCAGTATTTT. Protein product: CSARVLLRTSPRSIDTQYF.

This rearrangement joins TRBV11-3 to TRBJ2-1; a weak D match, TRBD1 (5 bases). CDR1 and CDR2 from the germline V gene are SGHNT and YENEEA. V shed 11 bases and J shed 0 bases, with 26 bases lying between them. This CDR3 region has 18 residues. The CDR3 nucleotides read TGTGCCTTCAGCAACCTTAGGAGAGGCGACAGCTCCTACAATGAGCAGTTCTTC. Translation gives CAFSNLRRGDSSYNEQFF.

This clonotype came up many times. J is TRBJ2-1 and V is TRBV7-9; perhaps TRBD1 as D (6 bases). CDR3 size: 15 residues. The germline CDR1 and CDR2 sequences are SEHNR and FQNEAQ (reference sequence). The germline V and J ends were trimmed by 4 bases and 5 bases, with 15 bases remaining between them. The CDR3 loop is CASSSHVGGHNEQFF. Here the CDR3 DNA reads TGTGCCAGCAGCTCCCATGTTGGGGGCCACAATGAGCAGTTCTTC.

A remark on this clonotype: The junction shows a germline mismatch at one end, possibly a read error. This rearrangement joins TRBV7-7 to TRBJ2-5; D assignment may be TRBD1 or TRBD2 (6 bases each). This CDR3 has 16 residues. Germline-derived CDR1 and CDR2 are SSHAT and FNYEAQ (reference sequence). The CDR3 region is CASSSRGTTLQETQYF. The CDR3 DNA reads as TGTGCTAGCAGCTCACGCGGGACAACCCTGCAAGAGACCCAGTACTTC.

The chain joins TRBV12-3 or TRBV12-4 to TRBJ2-7; 8 bases match TRBD2. The V and J ends lost 6 bases and 0 bases, in that order; junction bases with no gene match: 10. The CDR3 consists of 16 residues. Here the CDR3 DNA reads TGTGCCAGCAGCTCCCGAGACGGGAGGGCCTCCTACGAGCAGTACTTC. It codes for CASSSRDGRASYEQYF.

The J gene is TRBJ1-1, the V gene TRBV20-1; perhaps TRBD1 as D (5 bases). Germline V CDR1 and CDR2: DFQATT, SNEGSKA (reference sequence). V lost 3 bases and J lost 3, with 14 bases in between. This CDR3 spans 14 amino acids. CDR3 in DNA: TGCAGTGCTAGCCGGGCAGGGATGGACACTGAAGCTTTCTTT. Translated: CSASRAGMDTEAFF.

This clonotype was detected many times. V usage is TRBV5-1 and J usage is TRBJ1-3; D not resolved. CDR1 is SGHRS and CDR2 is YFSETQ in the germline V gene. The CDR3 contains 16 residues. V lost 0 bases to trimming and J lost 0 bases, with 10 bases between them. CDR3 amino acids: CASSLGYTGSGNTIYF. The CDR3 DNA is TGCGCCAGCAGCTTGGGGTACACCGGCTCTGGAAACACCATATATTTT.

This clonotype has more than one count but fewer than ten. CDR3 amino acids: CATSDGLAGGVNEQFF. The DNA for the CDR3 is TGTGCCACCAGTGACGGACTAGCGGGAGGGGTCAATGAGCAGTTCTTC. The rearrangement joins TRBV24-1 to TRBJ2-1; 15 nucleotides match TRBD2. The CDR3 length is 16 residues. The J segment lost 6 bases and the V segment lost 4 bases, leaving 3 bases of the junction unmatched. Germline V gene data show CDR1 as KGHDR and CDR2 as SFDVKD.

This chain uses TRBV20-1 with TRBJ2-1; 10 bases are shared with TRBD2. Unmatched junction bases numbered 8, after V lost 5 bases and J lost 4 bases. The CDR3 is made up of 15 amino acids. The germline CDR1 and CDR2 sequences are DFQATT and SNEGSKA (reference sequence). CDR3 in amino acids: CSADSTSGVYNEQFF. CDR3 nucleotide sequence: TGCAGTGCTGATTCCACTAGCGGGGTTTACAATGAGCAGTTCTTC.

This clonotype was found many times. This chain joins TRBV5-1 and TRBJ2-2; no firm D call. Per the germline V gene, CDR1 is SGHRS and CDR2 is YFSETQ. V was trimmed by 0 bases and J by 3 bases, leaving 3 bases between them. This CDR3 has 13 residues. This CDR3 reads CASSLDDTGELFF. The CDR3 bases are TGCGCCAGCAGCTTGGACGACACCGGGGAGCTGTTTTTT.